This paragraph covers one T cell receptor beta chain sequence. The V and J ends lost 7 bases and 8 bases, in that order; junction bases with no gene match: 4. CDR3 length: 12 amino acids. In germline, CDR1 is MNHEY, CDR2 SVGAGI. This sample was taken from a study of CD8+ T cells in alopecia areata. It was cDNA, reverse transcribed from extracted RNA, that served as the sequencing template. TCRdb keeps only in-frame clones here, not all; method: immunoSEQ multiplex PCR. Here the sample spans hundreds of thousands of clones, roughly two thirds being singletons. It was from alopecia areata patients that lesional scalp punch biopsies and peripheral blood were collected.

Sequenced material: CD4+ T cells sorted from blood, taken at week 0. The J gene is TRBJ2-1, the V gene TRBV6-5; TRBD1 matches at 8 bases. The clonotype was recovered from a human donor with alopecia areata. The CDR3 nucleotides are TGTGCCAGCATGGACAGGGCCGATGAGCAGTTCTTC. This sequence encodes CASMDRADEQFF.